The sequence of this T cell receptor (beta chain) was determined in a study of CD8 T cells in ankylosing spondylitis. The germline gives CDR1 SGDLS, CDR2 YYNGEE. This CDR3 region has 15 residues. V lost 0 bases to trimming and J lost 1 base, with 8 bases between them. This clonotype was counted many times. What it recognizes is unknown. Study results and limitations: Characteristic of ankylosing spondylitis blood, it appeared, was a TCR beta motif comprising 7 to 9 highly homologous variants. The authors reported significant enrichment of disease-linked clones in matched ankylosing spondylitis synovial fluid. In synovial fluid and blood from reactive arthritis, some motif variants were previously reported.

TCRdb reanalysed the 5' RACE reads using MiXCR and keeps one entry per CDR3 protein. The sample holds about 500,000 distinct CDR3 sequences; roughly 13% are singletons and the top ten take 6.5% to 7%. The TCR sequence derives from a male donor with ankylosing spondylitis. The V and J genes are TRBV9 and TRBJ2-1; a possible D gene is TRBD2 (5 bases). Sequenced input: blood, either unsorted or a sorted T cell fraction (not recorded which). The DNA for the CDR3 is TGTGCCAGCAGCGTAGGCGGCGGGTCCTACAATGAGCAGTTCTTC. It codes for CASSVGGGSYNEQFF.